This passage covers 29 T cell receptor beta chains from one sample sequenced in a study of T cell repertoires in cytomegalovirus infection (dated by TCRdb to between 2017 and 2020). These receptors' targets are unknown. The sequencer listed for this sample is Illumina HiSeq 1500. TCRdb reworked the public reads: Q25 trimming with fastp, MiXCR clone assembly, productive beta chains retained. Identical CDR3 proteins give one entry, which carries the most common genes and DNA. The sample contains fewer than 60,000 distinct CDR3 sequences, about 18% of them found a single time. Jointly, the top ten make up around 77% of the sample. The label giving this sample's treatment or condition can be read as: in vitro stimulation with specific CMV peptide epitopes to enrich CMV-specific T cells. Sequenced here: CD8+ T cells from cultured PBMCs, sampled from culture after CMV antigen stimulation. The receptors stem from a human donor in good health (CMV status not recorded). Some clones in this sample may be carry-over from other donors' samples.

This chain connects TRBV7-8 to TRBJ1-2; D is ambiguous. This CDR3 is built from 14 residues. V gave up 4 bases and J gave up 3 bases, with 12 bases separating them. Germline CDR1 SGHVS, CDR2 FQNEAQ. This CDR3 reads CASSSDRIHYGYTF. The CDR3 region has the DNA TGTGCCAGCAGCTCGGACCGAATTCACTATGGCTACACCTTC.

This clonotype has a handful of counts. J is TRBJ2-7 and V is TRBV7-2; 8 bases line up with TRBD2. The CDR3 has 14 residues. The ends lost 1 base at V and 2 bases at J; junction bases unmatched: 1. Germline V gives CDR1 SGHTA, CDR2 FQGNSA. The CDR3 DNA reads TGTGCCAGCAGCTTAGGCGGGGGGACCTACGAGCAGTACTTC. Protein: CASSLGGGTYEQYF. Drawing the rest from reference TRBV7-2 and TRBJ2-7, the complete variable domain is GAGVSQSPSNKVTEKGKDVELRCDPISGHTALYWYRQSLGQGLEFLIYFQGNSAPDKSGLPSDRFSAERTGGSVSTLTIQRTQQEDSAVYLCASSLGGGTYEQYFGPGTRLTVT.

This sequence joins TRBV7-9 and TRBJ1-2, with unresolved D. V was shortened by 6 bases and J by 4 bases, with 24 bases between the two germline ends. This CDR3 spans 17 amino acids. CDR1 and CDR2 (germline): SEHNR, FQNEAQ (reference sequence). This CDR3 reads CASSYLPGWTSRYGYTF. For the CDR3, the DNA is TGTGCCAGCAGTTATCTCCCGGGATGGACCTCTCGCTATGGCTACACCTTC. The whole variable domain, remainder taken from reference TRBV7-9 and TRBJ1-2, is DTGVSQNPRHKITKRGQNVTFRCDPISEHNRLYWYRQTLGQGPEFLTYFQNEAQLEKSRLLSDRFSAERPKGSFSTLEIQRTEQGDSAMYLCASSYLPGWTSRYGYTFGSGTRLTVV.

A few counts support this clonotype. V and J are TRBV5-6 and TRBJ2-7, with 8 bases that match TRBD1. Germline CDR1 is SGHDT and CDR2 is YYEEEE. Losses at the gene ends were 1 base for V and 1 base for J; bases not matched to a gene: 4. The CDR3 extends over 15 amino acids. CDR3 nucleotide sequence: TGTGCCAGCAGCTTGCGGACAGGGTATTCCTACGAGCAGTACTTC. It is translated as CASSLRTGYSYEQYF. The full variable domain, completed using reference TRBV5-6 and TRBJ2-7, is DAGVTQSPTHLIKTRGQQVTLRCSPKSGHDTVSWYQQALGQGPQFIFQYYEEEERQRGNFPDRFSGHQFPNYSSELNVNALLLGDSALYLCASSLRTGYSYEQYFGPGTRLTVT.

The CDR3 region is CASSGGRALSYEQYF. Written as DNA, the CDR3 is TGTGCCAGCAGTGGTGGGAGAGCCCTCTCCTACGAGCAGTACTTC. The genes are TRBV6-1 and TRBJ2-7; tentative D call: TRBD2 (5 bases). V was clipped by 4 bases and J by 0 bases, with 13 bases between them. The CDR3 contains 15 residues. CDR1 is MNHNS, CDR2 SASEGT, per germline.

This clonotype appeared a few times. The chain joins TRBV7-9 to TRBJ1-6; no clear D. This CDR3 is 12 amino acids long. The V gene lost 5 bases and the J gene lost 8 bases, with 7 bases spanning the gap. Germline V gene data show CDR1 as SEHNR and CDR2 as FQNEAQ (reference sequence). CDR3 DNA sequence: TGTGCCAGCAGCGATAGATATTCACCCCTCCACTTT. Translating it yields CASSDRYSPLHF.

The V gene is TRBV7-9, the J gene TRBJ2-1, with TRBD2 matching 15 bases. The CDR3 spans 16 residues. CDR1 and CDR2 from the germline V gene are SEHNR and FQNEAQ (reference sequence). Trimming cost V 5 bases and J 10 bases; bases outside gene matches: 9. CDR3 coding DNA: TGTGCCAGCAGCCCCTGGACTAGCGGGGGGGTAGGCGAGCAGTTCTTC. It specifies CASSPWTSGGVGEQFF.

The chain links TRBV4-1 to TRBJ1-2; perhaps TRBD1 as D (5 bases). The germline gives CDR1 MGHRA, CDR2 YSYEKL. The V gene lost 4 bases and the J gene lost 0 bases, with 12 bases spanning the gap. The CDR3 sequence is 15 residues long. The CDR3 nucleotides read TGCGCCAGCAGCCCGGAAGGGGAAGCTAACTATGGCTACACCTTC. It codes for CASSPEGEANYGYTF.

The V gene is TRBV12-3 or TRBV12-4, the J gene TRBJ1-2; D gene uncertain. The CDR3 consists of 16 residues. The V end lost 0 bases, the J end lost 3 bases, and 14 bases lay between the germline ends. The CDR3 DNA reads TGTGCCAGCAGTTTAGCGCACCGGCAGGTCTACTATGGCTACACCTTC. Translation: CASSLAHRQVYYGYTF.

This clonotype showed up just a few times. The chain combines TRBV7-9 with TRBJ1-1; no clear D. CDR1 SEHNR and CDR2 FQNEAQ come from the germline V gene (reference sequence). Deletions cut 5 bases from V and 8 bases from J, with 9 bases between. The CDR3 extends over 11 amino acids. CDR3 bases: TGTGCCAGCAGCCCAGACTGGGAAGCTTTCTTT. It codes for CASSPDWEAFF.

The rearrangement links TRBV5-1 to TRBJ2-7; a weak D match, TRBD2 (7 bases). CDR1 SGHRS and CDR2 YFSETQ come from the germline V gene. The ends were cut back, 4 bases at V and 1 base at J, with 18 bases in the middle. This CDR3 comprises 16 residues. In nucleotides, the CDR3 is TGCGCCAGCAGCCCGAGGGGAGGGGGAGGATCCTACGAGCAGTACTTC. Its protein is CASSPRGGGGSYEQYF.

This clonotype appeared many times. The rearrangement links TRBV7-2 to TRBJ2-7; the D call may be TRBD1 or TRBD2 (5 bases each). The CDR3 loop spans 13 amino acids. Deletions cut 2 bases from V and 6 bases from J, with 11 bases between. Germline-derived CDR1 and CDR2 are SGHTA and FQGNSA. The CDR3 loop reads CASSLSQRGEQYF. DNA of the CDR3: TGTGCCAGCAGCTTATCCCAGAGGGGCGAGCAGTACTTC.

This clonotype was counted a few times. Sequence at one end of the junction differs from germline and may be a read error. V gene TRBV4-1 combines with J gene TRBJ2-3, with D maybe TRBD2 (6 bases). Germline V gives CDR1 MGHRA, CDR2 YSYEKL. This CDR3 has 13 residues. The CDR3 region is CASSASGADTQYF. The DNA for the CDR3 is TGTGCCAGCAGCGCCTCGGGGGCAGATACGCAGTATTTT.

V is TRBV28 and J is TRBJ2-1, with D perhaps being TRBD1 or TRBD2 (5 bases each). CDR1 and CDR2 (germline): MDHEN, SYDVKM. V gave up 5 bases and J gave up 4 bases, with 12 bases separating them. There are 14 residues in the CDR3. CDR3 in amino acids: CASSPSGLYNEQFF. The CDR3 DNA reads as TGTGCCAGCAGTCCCTCGGGGCTTTACAATGAGCAGTTCTTC.

The chain carries TRBV4-2 and TRBJ2-1; perhaps TRBD1 as D (6 bases). V was clipped by 0 bases and J by 9 bases, with 12 bases between them. The CDR3 contains 14 residues. Germline V gene data show CDR1 as LGHNA and CDR2 as YNFKEQ. The CDR3 is CASSQETGTGEQFF. CDR3 bases: TGTGCCAGCAGCCAAGAAACAGGGACGGGTGAGCAGTTCTTC.

The chain's CDR3 is CASSPRNVGNTIYF. Written as DNA, the CDR3 is TGTGCCAGCAGCCCCCGAAATGTAGGGAACACCATATATTTT. The chain has TRBV9 and TRBJ1-3, with no clear D. There are 14 residues in the CDR3. Germline-derived CDR1 and CDR2 are SGDLS and YYNGEE. V was pared by 4 bases and J by 7 bases, with 15 bases between.

This clonotype was seen a handful of times. CDR3 sequence (DNA): TGTGCCAGCAGCTCCGGGACTAGCAATAATGAGCAGTTCTTC. Encoded protein: CASSSGTSNNEQFF. The V and J genes are TRBV7-8 and TRBJ2-1, with 9 bases identical to TRBD2. Germline V CDR1 and CDR2: SGHVS, FQNEAQ. V was pared by 4 bases and J by 7 bases, with 5 bases of the junction left unmatched. CDR3 length: 14 residues.

This chain links TRBV7-2 with TRBJ1-6; D gene ambiguous. CDR3 length equals 16 residues. The germline CDR1 and CDR2 sequences are SGHTA and FQGNSA. V lost 1 base, J lost 2 bases, and 9 bases lay in between. Written as DNA, the CDR3 is TGTGCCAGCAGCTTAGGGAGGGCGGCCTATAATTCACCCCTCCACTTT. Encoded protein: CASSLGRAAYNSPLHF.

CDR3 nucleotides: TGTGCCAGCAGTTTCCGGGACAGAAATTCACCCCTCCACTTT. It encodes CASSFRDRNSPLHF. The chain combines TRBV27 with TRBJ1-6; 7 positions agree with TRBD1. This CDR3 has 14 residues. Trimming cost V 3 bases and J 7 bases; bases outside gene matches: 3. Germline assignment: CDR1 MNHEY and CDR2 SMNVEV (reference sequence).

The chain is built from TRBV2 and TRBJ1-3; no clear D gene. This CDR3 comprises 16 residues. The V and J ends lost 2 bases and 0 bases respectively, with 11 bases between them. CDR1 and CDR2 (germline): SNHLY, FYNNEI. The CDR3 is CASSETRAGSGNTIYF. The CDR3 region has the DNA TGTGCCAGCAGTGAAACCCGGGCAGGCTCTGGAAACACCATATATTTT.

This chain uses TRBV15 with TRBJ2-3; no clear D. Trimming took 0 bases from V and 7 from J, leaving 26 bases between them. This CDR3 spans 19 amino acids. The V gene's germline CDR1 is LNHNV and CDR2 YYDKDF (reference sequence). The CDR3 sequence: CATSRDLGSMAESSYTQYF. The CDR3 DNA reads TGTGCCACCAGCAGAGATCTGGGCTCCATGGCAGAGAGTAGTTATACGCAGTATTTT.

V is TRBV7-6 and J is TRBJ2-1, with 8 bases aligning to TRBD2. Germline trimming cut 8 bases from V and 9 bases from J; bases unmatched to any gene: 9. CDR3 length: 13 residues. Germline V CDR1 and CDR2: SGHVS, FNYEAQ. CDR3 region: CASVGGVGREQFF. DNA of the CDR3: TGTGCCAGCGTCGGGGGGGTAGGACGTGAGCAGTTCTTC.

This rearrangement joins TRBV7-9 to TRBJ1-2; D possibly corresponds to TRBD1 (5 bases). Germline V gene data show CDR1 as SEHNR and CDR2 as FQNEAQ (reference sequence). V gave up 0 bases and J gave up 2 bases, with 7 bases separating them. There are 14 residues in the CDR3. The CDR3 nucleotides read TGTGCCAGCAGCTTAGCGGGGCAGAACTATGGCTACACCTTC. Residues: CASSLAGQNYGYTF.

The chain couples TRBV7-3 to TRBJ2-7; TRBD2 might be the D (7 bases). CDR1 and CDR2 (germline): SGHTA, FQGTGA. V shed 2 bases and J shed 5 bases, with 19 bases lying between them. The CDR3 is 16 amino acids. The CDR3 protein is CASSLEGGGTLDEQYF. The DNA of the CDR3 is TGTGCCAGCAGCTTAGAGGGAGGGGGAACCCTCGACGAGCAGTACTTC. Using reference TRBV7-3 and TRBJ2-7 for the parts outside the CDR3, the full variable domain is GAGVSQTPSNKVTEKGKYVELRCDPISGHTALYWYRQSLGQGPEFLIYFQGTGAADDSGLPNDRFFAVRPEGSVSTLKIQRTERGDSAVYLCASSLEGGGTLDEQYFGPGTRLTVT.

This clonotype was detected a few times. The chain carries TRBV12-3 or TRBV12-4 and TRBJ2-3; TRBD2 aligns across 11 bases. The CDR3 consists of 16 residues. CDR3: CAAGLAGGPSTDTQYF. CDR3 coding DNA: TGTGCTGCAGGGCTAGCGGGGGGCCCTAGCACAGATACGCAGTATTTT.

The rearrangement joins TRBV7-2 to TRBJ2-3, with 11 bases aligning to TRBD2. The CDR3 extends over 15 amino acids. The V and J ends lost 7 bases and 6 bases, in that order; junction bases with no gene match: 9. CDR1 is SGHTA and CDR2 is FQGNSA in the germline V gene. This CDR3 is CASTISGGALDTQYF. CDR3 DNA: TGTGCCAGCACAATTAGCGGGGGGGCGTTGGATACGCAGTATTTT.

The CDR3, as DNA: TGTGCCAGCAGCGAGGTGACAGGGGTGGTGGTGAATGAGCAGTTCTTC. Protein: CASSEVTGVVVNEQFF. This chain uses TRBV7-9 with TRBJ2-1; 8 bases are a match to TRBD1. Germline CDR1 reads SEHNR; CDR2 reads FQNEAQ (reference sequence). The CDR3 has 16 residues. J gave up 7 bases and V 5 bases, and 13 bases lay outside the gene matches.

The J gene is TRBJ1-1, the V gene TRBV27, with D possibly TRBD1 on 6 matching bases. The V end lost 6 bases, the J end lost 6 bases, and 20 bases lay between the germline ends. Germline CDR1 MNHEY, CDR2 SMNVEV (reference sequence). CDR3 length: 15 residues. The CDR3 spells CASRPVRDTFPEAFF. CDR3 sequence (DNA): TGTGCCAGCAGACCTGTCCGGGACACCTTTCCTGAAGCTTTCTTT.

The rearrangement joins TRBV20-1 to TRBJ2-3, with TRBD2 identical over 9 bases. The CDR3 length is 16 residues. Looked up from germline, CDR1 is DFQATT and CDR2 is SNEGSKA (reference sequence). V lost 1 base to trimming and J lost 2 bases; unmatched junction nucleotides: 7. CDR3 protein: CSARVLASGDTDTQYF. The CDR3 coding sequence is TGCAGTGCTAGAGTCCTGGCTAGCGGGGACACAGATACGCAGTATTTT.